Following are 26 T cell receptor beta chains from one sample sequenced in a study of lymphopenia after photon versus proton radiotherapy. Profiled with immunoSEQ multiplex PCR; TCRdb holds only in-frame clones, not every one. Counted here are tens of thousands of clones, approximately 84% occurring once; the ten biggest clones make up approximately 15%. Here the sequenced sample was peripheral blood, taken from a patient treated with proton-based radiotherapy. The receptors were sampled from a woman aged 65 to 85 with pancreatic cancer.

The rearrangement uses TRBV28 and TRBJ2-1; TRBD2 matches 10 bases. The J segment lost 9 bases and the V segment lost 5 bases, leaving 10 bases of the junction unmatched. This CDR3 has 15 amino acids. Germline values: CDR1 MDHEN, CDR2 SYDVKM. The CDR3: CASSPPGTSATEQFF. Here the CDR3 DNA reads TGTGCCAGCAGTCCCCCCGGGACTAGCGCTACTGAGCAGTTCTTC.

This chain uses TRBV6-5 with TRBJ2-5; 12 bases line up with TRBD1. The V gene end was trimmed by 5 bases and the J gene end by 2 bases; junction bases not matched to a gene: 3. Per the germline V gene, CDR1 is MNHEY and CDR2 is SVGAGI. The CDR3 extends over 15 amino acids. DNA of the CDR3: TGTGCCAGCAGTGGGACAGGGGGCGGTCAAGAGACCCAGTACTTC. Amino acid sequence: CASSGTGGGQETQYF.

This clone qualifies as medium-sized. The chain links TRBV7-3 to TRBJ2-2; 7 nucleotides match TRBD1. The CDR3 length is 13 residues. Germline V gene data show CDR1 as SGHTA and CDR2 as FQGTGA. J was trimmed by 6 bases and V by 5 bases; bases with no gene match: 3. DNA for the CDR3: TGTGCCAGCAGCCCCCAGGGGGCCGGGGAGCTGTTTTTT. Protein sequence: CASSPQGAGELFF.

The V gene is TRBV28, the J gene TRBJ1-2; weak D call: TRBD1 (6 bases). Germline lookup yields CDR1 MDHEN and CDR2 SYDVKM. Trimming stripped 5 bases from V and 2 bases from J, with 15 bases between. The CDR3 runs 15 residues. The CDR3 DNA reads TGTGCCAGCAGTACTAGCGGGACACCCAACTATGGCTACACCTTC. Translated, it gives CASSTSGTPNYGYTF.

The rearrangement uses TRBV27 and TRBJ2-7; D remains unclear. CDR3 length: 14 amino acids. Germline CDR1 MNHEY, CDR2 SMNVEV (reference sequence). Trimming left V 5 bases short and J 2 bases short, with 13 bases between. The CDR3 DNA follows: TGTGCCAGCAGTCAGGCGGAGAAACCCTACGAGCAGTACTTC. It is translated as CASSQAEKPYEQYF.

J is TRBJ1-2 and V is TRBV30, with a weak D call TRBD1 (6 bases). This CDR3 has 13 amino acids. Germline assignment: CDR1 GTSNPN and CDR2 SVGIG (reference sequence). The V end lost 4 bases, the J end lost 4 bases, and 13 bases lay between the germline ends. The CDR3 here is CAWNGQSTYGYTF. CDR3 DNA: TGTGCCTGGAACGGACAGTCGACCTATGGCTACACCTTC.

This CDR3 reads CASSQDAGDGADGYTF. In nucleotides, the CDR3 is TGCGCCAGCAGCCAAGATGCTGGAGATGGGGCAGATGGCTACACCTTC. The V gene is TRBV4-3, the J gene TRBJ1-2, with D perhaps matching TRBD1 (5 bases). From germline, CDR1 is LGHNA and CDR2 YSLEER. V was pared by 0 bases and J by 6 bases, with 17 bases between. CDR3 size: 16 residues.

This sequence joins TRBV4-1 and TRBJ2-2; 11 positions match TRBD1. CDR3 length: 19 amino acids. Germline CDR1 MGHRA, CDR2 YSYEKL. The ends lost 6 bases at V and 6 bases at J; junction bases unmatched: 18. The CDR3 loop is CASSPSRDRGRKNAGELFF. CDR3 nucleotides: TGCGCCAGCAGTCCGAGCCGGGACAGGGGGAGGAAAAACGCCGGGGAGCTGTTTTTT.

The rearrangement links TRBV4-3 to TRBJ2-1, with TRBD2 matching 15 bases. The CDR3 has 17 amino acids. CDR1 is LGHNA, CDR2 YSLEER, per germline. The V segment lost 3 bases and the J segment 9 bases; nucleotides outside the gene matches: 9. As DNA, the CDR3 is TGCGCCAGCAGCCAGTCGGGGGGGACTAGCGGGAGGAGTGAGCAGTTCTTC. Protein sequence: CASSQSGGTSGRSEQFF.

V and J are TRBV5-6 and TRBJ2-7; 8 bases are a match to TRBD1. Per germline, CDR1 SGHDT and CDR2 YYEEEE. The ends lost 4 bases at V and 3 bases at J; junction bases unmatched: 6. The CDR3 covers 14 residues. The CDR3 reads CASSIGQGSYEQYF. The CDR3 coding sequence is TGTGCCAGCAGCATCGGACAGGGAAGCTACGAGCAGTACTTC.

This chain links TRBV29-1 with TRBJ1-2; D gene uncertain. Germline CDR1 SQVTM, CDR2 ANQGSEA. V gave up 3 bases and J gave up 2 bases, with 10 bases separating them. CDR3 length: 13 amino acids. CDR3 DNA: TGCAGCGTTGATGGGGAAGGGAACTATGGCTACACCTTC. Translated: CSVDGEGNYGYTF.

The CDR3, as DNA: TGTGCCAGCAGGCCCCGGGGGACAGCTGAAGCTTTCTTT. Translation gives CASRPRGTAEAFF. V usage is TRBV25-1 and J usage is TRBJ1-1; 7 bases map to TRBD1. This CDR3 has 13 amino acids. After removal of 6 bases from V and 6 bases from J, the junction contained 7 bases not matched to a gene. The germline V gene encodes CDR1 MGHDK and CDR2 SYGVNS. Supplemented by reference TRBV25-1 and TRBJ1-1, the full variable domain reads EADIYQTPRYLVIGTGKKITLECSQTMGHDKMYWYQQDPGMELHLIHYSYGVNSTEKGDLSSESTVSRIRTEHFPLTLESARPSHTSQYLCASRPRGTAEAFFGQGTRLTVV.

Comments on this clone: The junction and the germline gene differ at one end; a read error may be behind it. The chain joins TRBV28 to TRBJ2-7; 9 nucleotides match TRBD1. CDR1 is MDHEN and CDR2 is SYDVKM in the germline V gene. There are 14 residues in the CDR3. In DNA form, the CDR3 reads TGTGCCAGCAGTTTACTCTCCCAGGGACAGGGCCGGGACTTC. Protein sequence: CASSLLSQGQGRDF.

V is TRBV7-2 and J is TRBJ2-3; TRBD2 agrees at 9 bases. The V segment lost 1 base and the J segment 3 bases; nucleotides outside the gene matches: 5. CDR3 length: 16 amino acids. Germline values: CDR1 SGHTA, CDR2 FQGNSA. The CDR3 spells CASSLDRAGGTDTQYF. CDR3 in DNA: TGTGCCAGCAGCTTAGATCGAGCGGGGGGTACAGATACGCAGTATTTT.

The chain uses TRBV27 and TRBJ2-7, with D possibly TRBD1 on 5 matching bases. V lost 5 bases and J 3 bases, leaving 11 bases between the germline ends. CDR1 and CDR2 (germline): MNHEY, SMNVEV (reference sequence). The CDR3 has 13 amino acids. CDR3 nucleotides: TGTGCCAGCAGTCTCAGGGTTAGCTACGAGCAGTACTTC. This encodes CASSLRVSYEQYF.

This chain links TRBV28 with TRBJ2-1; 9 bases match TRBD2. The CDR3 runs to 18 residues. Germline loops: CDR1 MDHEN, CDR2 SYDVKM. V shed 7 bases and J 4 bases; nucleotides not matched to a gene: 17. CDR3 DNA sequence: TGTGCCAGCAAGGGGACCGGGTTAAGCGGGAGGCATTACAATGAGCAGTTCTTC. This translates into CASKGTGLSGRHYNEQFF. Using reference TRBV28 and TRBJ2-1 for the parts outside the CDR3, the full variable domain is DVKVTQSSRYLVKRTGEKVFLECVQDMDHENMFWYRQDPGLGLRLIYFSYDVKMKEKGDIPEGYSVSREKKERFSLILESASTNQTSMYLCASKGTGLSGRHYNEQFFGPGTRLTVL.

This clone was seen once. J is TRBJ1-3 and V is TRBV30, with D maybe TRBD1 (6 bases). Germline-derived CDR1 and CDR2 are GTSNPN and SVGIG (reference sequence). The V end lost 3 bases, the J end lost 2 bases, and 11 bases lay between the germline ends. This CDR3 is 14 amino acids long. In DNA form, the CDR3 reads TGTGCCTGGAGCAGATACAGGGCTGGAAACACCATATATTTT. Protein: CAWSRYRAGNTIYF.

The V gene is TRBV10-1, the J gene TRBJ2-7; 9 bases are a match to TRBD2. Germline CDR1 reads WNHNN; CDR2 reads SYGVQD (reference sequence). J was trimmed by 2 bases and V by 5 bases; bases with no gene match: 7. CDR3 length: 15 amino acids. CDR3 coding DNA: TGCGCCAGCAGTTCGGGACTAGCTCCCACCTACGAGCAGTACTTC. Translation: CASSSGLAPTYEQYF.

This clone was seen only once. V usage is TRBV7-8 and J usage is TRBJ1-1; D uncertain. This CDR3 comprises 14 residues. CDR1 is SGHVS and CDR2 is FQNEAQ in the germline V gene. V was pared by 5 bases and J by 3 bases, with 13 bases between. As DNA, the CDR3 is TGTGCCAGCAGCCCAATACAGAGTCACACTGAAGCTTTCTTT. It yields the protein CASSPIQSHTEAFF. Combining the CDR3 with reference TRBV7-8 and TRBJ1-1 gives the whole variable domain GAGVSQSPRYKVAKRGQDVALRCDPISGHVSLFWYQQALGQGPEFLTYFQNEAQLDKSGLPSDRFFAERPEGSVSTLKIQRTQQEDSAVYLCASSPIQSHTEAFFGQGTRLTVV.

The gene calls are TRBV4-3 and TRBJ2-3, with a possible D match to TRBD1 (5 bases). Germline V gene sequence: CDR1 LGHNA, CDR2 YSLEER. The CDR3 is 16 residues long. With 0 bases removed from V and 4 bases from J, the gap between germline ends came to 14 bases. The CDR3 sequence is CASSQDYGAVADTQYF. The CDR3 nucleotides are TGCGCCAGCAGCCAAGATTATGGGGCGGTCGCAGATACGCAGTATTTT.

V is TRBV11-1 and J is TRBJ2-7, with 10 bases lining up with TRBD1. This CDR3 spans 15 amino acids. Germline V gene lookup returns CDR1 SGHAT and CDR2 FQDESV (reference sequence). Trimming cost V 2 bases and J 3 bases; bases outside gene matches: 4. The CDR3 DNA reads TGTGCCAGCAGCTTATGGACAGGGGGGTTCTACGAGCAGTACTTC. Protein: CASSLWTGGFYEQYF.

The CDR3 coding sequence is TGTGCCAGCAGCCCGACTAGCGGGAAGCGGGAGACCCAGTACTTC. Its protein is CASSPTSGKRETQYF. The chain has TRBV4-2 and TRBJ2-5; 11 bases align to TRBD2. This CDR3 is built from 15 residues. CDR1 LGHNA and CDR2 YNFKEQ come from the germline V gene. The V gene end was trimmed by 4 bases and the J gene end by 5 bases; junction bases not matched to a gene: 6.

The table lists this clone with a few counts. The chain has TRBV19 and TRBJ2-3; 9 bases agree with TRBD2. CDR1 is LNHDA, CDR2 SQIVND, per germline (reference sequence). The CDR3 totals 17 residues. The J segment lost 0 bases and the V segment lost 7 bases, leaving 11 bases of the junction unmatched. The CDR3 DNA is TGTGCCAGTACTCCGACTAGCGGACGCCTTAGCACAGATACGCAGTATTTT. Protein product: CASTPTSGRLSTDTQYF.

V usage is TRBV7-9 and J usage is TRBJ2-1; D unresolved. Germline loops: CDR1 SEHNR, CDR2 FQNEAQ (reference sequence). This CDR3 is built from 11 residues. Trimming took off 4 bases at V and 8 bases at J, with 6 bases between the two ends. CDR3 sequence reads: CASSSRDEQFF. The CDR3 DNA reads as TGTGCCAGCAGCTCCCGGGATGAGCAGTTCTTC.

The chain has TRBV7-2 and TRBJ2-7; TRBD1 aligns across 10 bases. The CDR3 has 16 amino acids. Looked up from germline, CDR1 is SGHTA and CDR2 is FQGNSA. Trimming cost V 2 bases and J 0 bases; bases outside gene matches: 4. The CDR3 DNA reads TGTGCCAGCAGCTTAAAAGGGACAGGGGACTCCTACGAGCAGTACTTC. Protein sequence: CASSLKGTGDSYEQYF.

The chain combines TRBV19 with TRBJ1-4, with D uncertain. This CDR3 has 14 residues. The germline V gene encodes CDR1 LNHDA and CDR2 SQIVND (reference sequence). V lost 6 bases, J lost 0 bases, and 8 bases lay in between. In DNA form, the CDR3 reads TGTGCCAGTAGCTGGACTGCAACTAATGAAAAACTGTTTTTT. This gives the protein CASSWTATNEKLFF.